This TCR beta chain stems from a study of T-cell reconstitution after alpha-beta-depleted transplantation in children. Study outcomes and limitations: Expanded clones from the graft, numbering several hundred, reportedly supplied alpha-beta T cells about two months after transplant. A year had passed since transplant, and T-cell counts and diversity by then came mostly from newly produced T cells.

About this clonotype: No antigen is known for it.

The germline CDR1 and CDR2 sequences are SGHRS and YFSETQ. V was pared by 0 bases and J by 1 base, with 4 bases of the junction left unmatched. CDR3 length: 17 residues. The TCRbeta library was prepared with unique molecular identifiers. TCRdb re-analysed the PCR reads in MiXCR, keeping a single row per CDR3 protein. The top ten hold roughly 31% of the sample, which has about 980,000 distinct CDR3 sequences, under 30% seen once. The V gene is TRBV5-1, the J gene TRBJ2-3; 11 bases match TRBD2. The specimen was PBMCs, mostly from graft donor cells, collected 360 days after TCRalphabeta/CD19-depleted stem cell transplant. The receptor's source is a boy younger than two who had a stem cell transplant for SCID, so the T cells may come from the graft donor. This CDR3 reads CASSLDWGLAGTDTQYF. The CDR3 nucleotides read TGCGCCAGCAGCTTGGATTGGGGACTAGCGGGCACAGATACGCAGTATTTT.